The sequence of this T cell receptor (beta chain) was determined in a study of cytomegalovirus exposure and HLA in healthy donors. The CDR3 extends over 18 amino acids. With 4 bases removed from V and 0 bases from J, the gap between germline ends came to 22 bases. Germline CDR1 reads MNHNS; CDR2 reads SASEGT. Whole-study results and caveats: Rare TCR sequences dominated, though some public TCRs recurred in many donors.

On this clone: No antigen is known for it.

This table comes from immunoSEQ multiplex PCR, and its TCRdb copy is limited to in-frame clones, with some not included. The sample has a few hundred thousand clones, roughly 90% seen once. The sample was PBMCs. The chain couples TRBV6-1 to TRBJ2-7, with TRBD2 as a possible D gene (6 bases). The origin of this receptor is a woman under 30 in good health and CMV-seronegative. CDR3 DNA sequence: TGTGCCAGCAGTGGGTCCCGGGACTTGTACCAAAGCTCCTACGAGCAGTACTTC. Translating gives CASSGSRDLYQSSYEQYF.